The next 18 T cell receptor beta chains were all read from a single sample in a study of blood T cell repertoires in COVID-19. Repertoires were generated with immunoSEQ multiplex PCR, while TCRdb's copy carries only in-frame clones and drops some. Of 300,000 to 400,000 clones listed, roughly nine tenths are singletons. Source material: PBMCs or T cells enriched from blood (not recorded which). These receptors were obtained from a man between 18 and 29 years old who had recovered from COVID-19.

The count of this clone is one. The chain joins TRBV3-1 (or the pseudogene TRBV3-2) to TRBJ2-5; no clear D gene. The ends were cut back, 3 bases at V and 9 bases at J, with 8 bases in the middle. CDR1 is LGHDT and CDR2 is YNNKEL in the germline V gene (reference sequence). This CDR3 contains 11 residues. CDR3 in DNA: TGTGCCAGCAGCCATGGGCCTGCCCAGTACTTC. It specifies CASSHGPAQYF.

The chain carries TRBV28 and TRBJ2-2; D might be TRBD1 (5 bases). CDR3 length equals 15 residues. Germline V lookup: CDR1 MDHEN, CDR2 SYDVKM. The V and J ends lost 7 bases and 7 bases respectively, with 19 bases between them. CDR3 region: CASTLGGRGLGELFF. CDR3 nucleotide sequence: TGTGCCAGCACCCTCGGCGGAAGGGGCCTCGGGGAGCTGTTTTTT.

This chain links TRBV7-9 with TRBJ1-1; D is uncertain. Germline CDR1 SEHNR, CDR2 FQNEAQ (reference sequence). The CDR3 length is 16 residues. V was cut by 1 base and J by 1 base, with 13 bases left in between. The CDR3 reads CASSLGGLKSNTEAFF. The CDR3 nucleotides are TGTGCCAGCAGCTTAGGCGGACTCAAGTCGAACACTGAAGCTTTCTTT. The full variable domain, completed using reference TRBV7-9 and TRBJ1-1, is DTGVSQNPRHKITKRGQNVTFRCDPISEHNRLYWYRQTLGQGPEFLTYFQNEAQLEKSRLLSDRFSAERPKGSFSTLEIQRTEQGDSAMYLCASSLGGLKSNTEAFFGQGTRLTVV.

J is TRBJ2-3 and V is TRBV19, with 13 positions matching TRBD2. CDR1 and CDR2 from the germline V gene are LNHDA and SQIVND (reference sequence). The CDR3 length is 16 residues. V dropped 4 bases and J dropped 4; count of bases not matched to a gene: 5. The CDR3 nucleotides are TGTGCCAGTAGTAGGACTAGCGGGAGCAGCCCAGATACGCAGTATTTT. This codes for CASSRTSGSSPDTQYF.

The V call is TRBV5-8, the J call TRBJ2-2; no clear D. There are 14 residues in the CDR3. The V gene's germline CDR1 is SGHTS and CDR2 YDEGEE. Trimming shortened V by 0 bases and J by 3 bases, and 6 bases separated the two germline ends. The CDR3 DNA is TGTGCCAGCAGCTTGGCGGTGTACACCGGGGAGCTGTTTTTT. It yields the protein CASSLAVYTGELFF.

The rearrangement uses TRBV19 and TRBJ1-2; 10 positions match TRBD1. The CDR3 consists of 16 residues. The V segment lost 6 bases and the J segment 7 bases; nucleotides outside the gene matches: 14. Per germline, CDR1 LNHDA and CDR2 SQIVND (reference sequence). CDR3 amino acids: CASSLNDRGRGRGYTF. CDR3 nucleotide sequence: TGTGCCAGTAGCCTAAACGACAGGGGGCGAGGCCGTGGCTACACCTTC.

The V and J genes are TRBV11-3 and TRBJ2-5, with 7 bases lining up with TRBD1. This CDR3 is built from 13 residues. V was pared by 2 bases and J by 5 bases, with 2 bases of the junction left unmatched. CDR1 and CDR2 from the germline V gene are SGHNT and YENEEA. The CDR3 DNA is TGTGCCAGCAGCTTAAGGGGGCAGGAGACCCAGTACTTC. This sequence encodes CASSLRGQETQYF.

The J gene is TRBJ2-5, the V gene TRBV6-5; 7 positions agree with TRBD2. This CDR3 comprises 15 residues. The V and J ends lost 0 bases and 4 bases, in that order; junction bases with no gene match: 5. In germline, CDR1 is MNHEY, CDR2 SVGAGI. The CDR3 DNA reads TGTGCCAGCAGTTACTCGAAAACGGGAGGAGAGACCCAGTACTTC. Protein sequence: CASSYSKTGGETQYF.

This clone came up once. The chain couples TRBV15 to TRBJ2-3; 9 bases match TRBD1. Trimming cost V 1 base and J 4 bases; bases outside gene matches: 9. CDR3 length: 17 residues. Germline V lookup: CDR1 LNHNV, CDR2 YYDKDF (reference sequence). CDR3 coding DNA: TGTGCCACCAGCAGAGGCCTAGGGGACAGGGACTCAGATACGCAGTATTTT. The encoded protein is CATSRGLGDRDSDTQYF.

This chain joins TRBV19 and TRBJ2-5; maybe TRBD2 (5 bases). CDR1 is LNHDA, CDR2 SQIVND, per germline (reference sequence). The CDR3 totals 14 residues. Trimming took off 2 bases at V and 0 bases at J, with 7 bases between the two ends. The CDR3 loop reads CASSISGYQETQYF. The DNA of the CDR3 is TGTGCCAGTAGTATATCGGGGTACCAAGAGACCCAGTACTTC.

V usage is TRBV27 and J usage is TRBJ2-2; perhaps TRBD2 as D (5 bases). CDR3 length: 16 residues. CDR1 and CDR2 (germline): MNHEY, SMNVEV (reference sequence). V lost 3 bases and J lost 0, with 11 bases in between. The CDR3 DNA follows: TGTGCCAGCAGTTTTTACCAGCGGTCGAACACCGGGGAGCTGTTTTTT. As protein: CASSFYQRSNTGELFF.

This chain joins TRBV11-3 and TRBJ1-1; 7 nucleotides match TRBD1. Germline CDR1 reads SGHNT; CDR2 reads YENEEA. J gave up 5 bases and V 1 base, and 7 bases lay outside the gene matches. CDR3 length: 15 residues. CDR3 bases: TGTGCCAGCAGCTTAGGGGGGACAGATGTTACTGAAGCTTTCTTT. As protein: CASSLGGTDVTEAFF.

Here the CDR3 DNA reads TGTGCCAGCAGCCCGCGGCGGGCCAATGAGCAGTTCTTC. Its protein is CASSPRRANEQFF. The chain uses TRBV11-2 and TRBJ2-1, with D perhaps TRBD2 (5 bases). The germline gives CDR1 SGHAT, CDR2 FQNNGV. The ends were cut back, 5 bases at V and 6 bases at J, with 11 bases in the middle. This CDR3 has 13 residues.

In the case of this clone: The sample holds other DNA sequences that translate to the same CDR3. The chain carries TRBV2 and TRBJ1-6; D is unclear. Trimming shortened V by 2 bases and J by 0 bases, and 5 bases separated the two germline ends. CDR3 length equals 15 residues. CDR1 is SNHLY, CDR2 FYNNEI, per germline. CDR3 DNA sequence: TGTGCCAGCAGTGAAACTAGCTCCTATAATTCACCCCTCCACTTT. Translating it yields CASSETSSYNSPLHF.

The V gene is TRBV18, the J gene TRBJ1-5; a possible D gene is TRBD1 (5 bases). The germline gives CDR1 KGHSH, CDR2 LQKENI. V was cut by 6 bases and J by 0 bases, with 12 bases left in between. The CDR3 loop spans 15 amino acids. DNA of the CDR3: TGTGCCAGCTCCCTCCTAGGGGATAGCAATCAGCCCCAGCATTTT. This encodes CASSLLGDSNQPQHF.

The CDR3 loop is CASSSQGLAYNSPLHF. CDR3 nucleotides: TGTGCCAGCAGCTCGCAGGGGTTAGCCTATAATTCACCCCTCCACTTT. The genes are TRBV5-5 and TRBJ1-6, with a possible D match to TRBD1 (6 bases). With 3 bases removed from V and 2 bases from J, the gap between germline ends came to 12 bases. This CDR3 has 16 residues. Germline CDR1 SGHKS, CDR2 YYEKEE (reference sequence).

The CDR3 sequence: CASSFRGSSGANVLTF. DNA for the CDR3: TGTGCCAGCAGTTTTCGCGGAAGCTCTGGGGCCAACGTCCTGACTTTC. This rearrangement joins TRBV6-5 to TRBJ2-6; no firm D call. V lost 4 bases to trimming and J lost 0 bases, with 10 bases between them. The germline CDR1 and CDR2 sequences are MNHEY and SVGAGI. This CDR3 is built from 16 residues.

The gene calls are TRBV6-5 and TRBJ1-2, with D uncertain. Germline CDR1 MNHEY, CDR2 SVGAGI. This CDR3 spans 15 amino acids. V lost 7 bases, J lost 5 bases, and 20 bases lay in between. CDR3 sequence: CASIPREGGRYGYTF. The CDR3 nucleotides are TGTGCCAGCATCCCCCGCGAGGGAGGAAGGTATGGCTACACCTTC.